This paragraph covers one T cell receptor beta chain sequence. The CDR3 has 15 amino acids. Trimming took off 1 base at V and 2 bases at J, with 12 bases between the two ends. Germline V gene lookup returns CDR1 MGHRA and CDR2 YSYEKL. The sample originates from a study of blood T cell repertoires in COVID-19. Study-level information: The cDNA or gDNA used as material had been derived from T cells, B-cell-depleted T cells, or PBMCs.

Clones were sequenced by immunoSEQ multiplex PCR, and TCRdb holds only the in-frame ones, with some missing. Altogether about 33,000 clones are present, 80% to 90% being singletons, with the ten largest covering around 6.6%. The chain links TRBV4-1 to TRBJ2-7; D is perhaps TRBD1 (6 bases). The TCR sequence derives from a human donor in a cohort sampled during active COVID-19. The sequenced sample consisted of peripheral blood. CDR3 amino acids: CASSQGGNRAYEQYF. The CDR3 DNA sequence: TGCGCCAGCAGCCAAGGGGGGAACAGGGCCTACGAGCAGTACTTC.